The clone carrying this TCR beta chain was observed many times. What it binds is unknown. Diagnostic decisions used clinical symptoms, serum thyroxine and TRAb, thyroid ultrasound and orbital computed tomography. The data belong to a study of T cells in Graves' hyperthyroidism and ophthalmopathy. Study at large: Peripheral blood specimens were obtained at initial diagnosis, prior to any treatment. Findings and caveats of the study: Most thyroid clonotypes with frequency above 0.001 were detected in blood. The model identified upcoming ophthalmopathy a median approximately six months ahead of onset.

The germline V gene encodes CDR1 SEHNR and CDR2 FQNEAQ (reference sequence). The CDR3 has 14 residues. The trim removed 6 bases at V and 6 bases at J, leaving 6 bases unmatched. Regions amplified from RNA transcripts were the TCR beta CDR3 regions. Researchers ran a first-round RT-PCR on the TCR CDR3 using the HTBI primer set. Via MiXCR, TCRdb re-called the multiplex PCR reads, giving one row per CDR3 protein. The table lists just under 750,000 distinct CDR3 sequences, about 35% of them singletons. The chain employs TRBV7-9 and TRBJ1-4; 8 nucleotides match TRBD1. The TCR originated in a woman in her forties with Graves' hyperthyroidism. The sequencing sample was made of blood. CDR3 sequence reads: CASRRDRLDEKLFF. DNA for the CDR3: TGTGCCAGCAGGAGGGACAGGCTCGATGAAAAACTGTTTTTT.